A selection of T cell receptor beta chains follows, all from one sample in a study of shared clonotypes between healthy human individuals. Assay: immunoSEQ multiplex PCR; the TCRdb copy retains only in-frame clones and omits some. The table lists 2.3 million or so clones, 85% to 95% of them singletons. The sequencing input was naive CD4+ T cells from PBMCs. The receptors here all came from a man aged 18 to 29 in good health. Some clones in this sample may be carry-over from other donors' samples. Each CDR3 is given with its conserved first and last residue. The D gene is left open where the match is weak. Size is omitted from some rows. Given values are once, few, many or a class for expanded clones.

>TRBV5-1|TRBJ2-5|.|TRBD2
TGCGCCAGCAGCTTGGGGGTTAGCGGGAGGGCCGGAGGAGAGACCCAGTACTTC
CASSLGVSGRAGGETQYF
>TRBV11-1|TRBJ1-1|.|.
TGTGCCAGCAGCGATTCGGTAGGGGGTGCCGAAGCTTTCTTT
CASSDSVGGAEAFF
>TRBV4-2|TRBJ1-1|.|.
TGTGCCAGCAGCTTGCCTAACACTGAAGCTTTCTTT
CASSLPNTEAFF
>TRBV5-1|TRBJ2-7|.|TRBD2
TGCGCCACCACGGGGCGGGAGTTTCGTATTTTGGGCGAGCAGTACTTC
CATTGREFRILGEQYF
>TRBV7-3|TRBJ1-2|.|TRBD1
TGTGCCAGCAGCTTATCCGGGACAGGGGTATATGGCTACACCTTC
CASSLSGTGVYGYTF
>TRBV4-1|TRBJ2-3|.|TRBD2
TGCGCCAGCAGCCTTCTTGGCGGGAGGACAGATACGCAGTATTTT
CASSLLGGRTDTQYF
>TRBV5-6|TRBJ2-5|.|TRBD2
TGTGCCAGCAGCTTGCGCGGGAGGGCCGGGGAGACCCAGTACTTC
CASSLRGRAGETQYF
>TRBV7-2|TRBJ2-1|.|TRBD1
TGTGCCAGCAGCTTATCGGGACAGGGGAACAATGAGCAGTTCTTC
CASSLSGQGNNEQFF
>TRBV7-2|TRBJ2-5|.|.
TGTGCCAGCAGCGTCTCCAGGGAAGAGACCCAGTACTTC
CASSVSREETQYF
>TRBV30|TRBJ2-6|.|.
TGTGCCTGGAGTCCCTCTGGGGCCAACGTCCTGACTTTC
CAWSPSGANVLTF
>TRBV9|TRBJ2-3|.|.
TGTGCCAGCAGCGGTAAAGCCCGGTCCACAGATACGCAGTATTTT
CASSGKARSTDTQYF
>TRBV5-6|TRBJ2-2|.|TRBD1
TGTGCCAGCAGGTCGAGGGGGCGCAACACCGGGGAGCTGTTTTTT
CASRSRGRNTGELFF
>TRBV4-1|TRBJ2-7|.|.
TGCGCCAGCAGCCAGGCCCCCTACGAGCAGTACTTC
CASSQAPYEQYF
>TRBV28|TRBJ1-2|.|.
TGTGCCAGCAGTTTAAGGACAGTCTCTGCTAACTATGGCTACACCTTC
CASSLRTVSANYGYTF
>TRBV7-3|TRBJ1-2|once|TRBD1
TGTGCCAGCAGCTTAACGGCACAGGGGTTGCATGGCTACACCTTC
CASSLTAQGLHGYTF
>TRBV9|TRBJ1-1|.|.
TGTGCCAGCAGCGTAGAGGCCCCCATGAACACTGAAGCTTTCTTT
CASSVEAPMNTEAFF
>TRBV14|TRBJ2-1|.|.
TGTGCCAGCAGCCGGTCGGGTCTCTACAATGAGCAGTTCTTC
CASSRSGLYNEQFF
>TRBV27|TRBJ2-7|.|TRBD1
TGTGCCAGCACCATAACAGGGGCCACCTACGAGCAGTACTTC
CASTITGATYEQYF
>TRBV9|TRBJ1-5|.|.
TGTGCCAGCAGCGTAGATGCCGTCAATCAGCCCCAGCATTTT
CASSVDAVNQPQHF
>TRBV28|TRBJ2-7|once|.
TGTGCCAGCAGCCCCGTTTGGGGTCGCCCCTACGAGCAGTACTTC
CASSPVWGRPYEQYF
>TRBV4-1|TRBJ2-3|.|TRBD2
TGCGCCAGCAGCCCAATAGTTGTAGCGGGAGGGCGCACAGATACGCAGTATTTT
CASSPIVVAGGRTDTQYF
>TRBV2|TRBJ1-2|.|TRBD1
TGTGCCAGCAGTTTGGGGACAGGGGAGGGCTACACCTTC
CASSLGTGEGYTF
>TRBV18|TRBJ1-1|.|.
TGTGCCAGCTCACCTATTACATTGAACACTGAAGCTTTCTTT
CASSPITLNTEAFF
>TRBV6-6|TRBJ1-2|.|.
TGTGCCAGCAGTTACGGGCCTGGTCCGGACTATGGCTACACCTTC
CASSYGPGPDYGYTF
>TRBV7-3|TRBJ1-1|.|.
TGTGCCAGCAGCTTCACCAGGGTGACTGAAGCTTTCTTT
CASSFTRVTEAFF
>TRBV30|TRBJ1-3|.|.
TGTGCCTGGAGTGGGGCCGGGTGGAACACCATATATTTT
CAWSGAGWNTIYF
>TRBV7-2|TRBJ1-1|.|.
TGTGCCAGCAGCTTCCAGGGCGGCGCTGAAGCTTTCTTT
CASSFQGGAEAFF
>TRBV28|TRBJ2-3|.|.
TGTGCCAGCAGGGACTCACGTGGGGGTCCAGATACGCAGTATTTT
CASRDSRGGPDTQYF
>TRBV2|TRBJ2-2|.|TRBD2
TGTGCCAGCAGATCTCCGGGACTAGGGCCCGGGGAGCTGTTTTTT
CASRSPGLGPGELFF
>TRBV9|TRBJ1-3|.|.
TGTGCCAGCAGCGTCTCGACTGGAAACACCATATATTTT
CASSVSTGNTIYF
>TRBV29-1|TRBJ2-5|.|.
TGCAGCGTTGTATCGGGGGGCGAGACCCAGTACTTC
CSVVSGGETQYF
>TRBV7-2|TRBJ1-1|.|TRBD1
TGTGCCAGCAGCTCCCCAGGGGGCTTGAACACTGAAGCTTTCTTT
CASSSPGGLNTEAFF
>TRBV6-5|TRBJ2-3|once|TRBD2
TGTGCCAGCAGTTACGGCGGGAGTCGAGATACGCAGTATTTT
CASSYGGSRDTQYF
>TRBV5-1|TRBJ2-2|.|TRBD1
TGCGCCAGCAGCATTACAGGGGCCGTCGGGGAGCTGTTTTTT
CASSITGAVGELFF
>TRBV7-8|TRBJ2-1|.|TRBD1
TGTGCCAGCAGCTTACGGGACAGGGGTACTGAGCAGTTCTTC
CASSLRDRGTEQFF
>TRBV11-2|TRBJ2-1|.|TRBD2
TGTGCCAGCAGCTACCTAGCGGGAGGGCCCCATTCCTACAATGAGCAGTTCTTC
CASSYLAGGPHSYNEQFF
>TRBV7-9|TRBJ1-5|.|.
TGTGCCAGCAGCTTCTCTACAGGGCCCAATCAGCCCCAGCATTTT
CASSFSTGPNQPQHF
>TRBV12-5|TRBJ2-1|.|TRBD1
TGTGCTAGTGGTTGGGGGACAGGGGGCGCGGGTGAGCAGTTCTTC
CASGWGTGGAGEQFF
>TRBV2|TRBJ2-3|.|.
TGTGCCAGCACTGGTATGAGGGCAAACACAGATACGCAGTATTTT
CASTGMRANTDTQYF
>TRBV9|TRBJ2-3|.|.
TGTGCCAGCAGCGTTTCGCCGGGTAGCACAGATACGCAGTATTTT
CASSVSPGSTDTQYF
>TRBV2|TRBJ2-2|.|.
TGTGCCAGCAGCGTTTCAGGGGCCGGGAACACCGGGGAGCTGTTTTTT
CASSVSGAGNTGELFF
>TRBV27|TRBJ1-5|.|.
TGTGCCAGCAGCACGGCGATGGGTTATAGCAATCAGCCCCAGCATTTT
CASSTAMGYSNQPQHF
>TRBV5-1|TRBJ1-1|.|TRBD1
TGCGCCAGCAGCCGCCAGGGGGCGAACACTGAAGCTTTCTTT
CASSRQGANTEAFF
>TRBV7-2|TRBJ2-7|.|TRBD2
TGTGCCAGCAGCCCCGGACTAGGTCCCTACGAGCAGTACTTC
CASSPGLGPYEQYF
>TRBV2|TRBJ2-7|.|TRBD1
TGTGCCAGCTCTACAGGGGGGTTCTCCTACGAGCAGTACTTC
CASSTGGFSYEQYF
>TRBV6-5|TRBJ2-3|.|.
TGTGCCAGCGTAAGCGGAACAGATACGCAGTATTTT
CASVSGTDTQYF
>TRBV21-1|TRBJ2-1|.|.
TGTGCCAGCAGCAAGCCTACAGGGGCCCGGGCCTACAATGAGCAGTTCTTC
CASSKPTGARAYNEQFF
>TRBV7-8|TRBJ1-1|few|.
TGTGCCAGCAGCATGGGGGGACGGACTGAAGCTTTCTTT
CASSMGGRTEAFF
>TRBV5-1|TRBJ2-1|.|.
TGCGCCAGCAGCTTGGGGTCGGCCTACAATGAGCAGTTCTTC
CASSLGSAYNEQFF
>TRBV5-1|TRBJ2-5|.|.
TGCGCCAGCAGCTTGATACAGGGCCCGCAAGAGACCCAGTACTTC
CASSLIQGPQETQYF
>TRBV7-9|TRBJ1-3|.|.
TGTGCCAGCAGCTTAGATCGGGGTGGAAACACCATATATTTT
CASSLDRGGNTIYF
>TRBV9|TRBJ1-2|.|TRBD1
TGTGCCAGCAGCCTGAGGGGGGACAGGGCTAACTATGGCTACACCTTC
CASSLRGDRANYGYTF
>TRBV7-9|TRBJ2-2|.|.
TGTGCCAGCAGCTTAGCCACCGGGGAGCTGTTTTTT
CASSLATGELFF